This T cell receptor beta chain was obtained from a study of OX40 agonist ivuxolimab in advanced cancers. Concerning the study at large: Ivuxolimab was a fully human IgG2 agonistic monoclonal antibody targeting the costimulatory receptor OX40 (CD134). Among the roughly 50 dose-escalation patients, 19 had hepatocellular carcinoma, approximately 15 melanoma, 9 renal cell carcinoma and 9 head and neck cancer. Prior anti-PD-1, anti-PD-L1 or anti-CTLA-4 therapy was permitted, and checkpoint inhibitors had been received by around 40% of dose-escalation patients. A male proportion of approximately 83% and a mean age of roughly 58 years, ranging from roughly 23 to 79, were recorded for the dose-escalation cohort. The paper reports the monotherapy dose-escalation portion (N = 52 patients) of the phase I ivuxolimab trial. Intravenous ivuxolimab was administered to patients every 2 weeks at six dose levels: 0.01, 0.1, 0.3, 1.5, 3 and 10 mg/kg. Partial responses were achieved by three dose-escalation patients, of whom one had hepatocellular carcinoma and two had cutaneous melanoma. The point of sequencing TCRbeta in the periphery was to test whether ivuxolimab changed TCR sequence diversity and drove clonal T-cell expansion.

From cysteine to phenylalanine, the CDR3 is 14 amino acids long. Of the read, only the CDR3 DNA is kept; its 42 bases are in frame from base 1. Trimming costs V 1 base and J 3 bases, and their ends lie 10 bases apart. CDR1 and CDR2 are drawn from the germline V gene (reference sequence): LNHDA, SQIVND. Study-wide conclusions, independent of this receptor: Partial responders in the 0.1-3.0 mg/kg groups had among the lowest normalized peripheral clonal expansion, especially among CD8+ T cells. At doses of 0.1 to 3.0 mg/kg, clonal expansion of both CD4+ and CD8+ T cells in blood was seen between baseline and week 6. After ivuxolimab, expanded clones were on average more numerous among CD8+ T cells than among CD4+ T cells. Low levels of normalized T-cell clonal expansion were also seen in some patients who did not respond. The antigen specificity of the clonally expanded peripheral T cells was not determined.

Regarding this clone: Its antigen remains undetermined. No base quality values were provided; no much bigger clone lies one nucleotide off.

Genomic DNA was extracted from sorted cells for sequencing of the TCRbeta CDR3 region. TCRbeta CDR3 regions were sequenced using the immunoSEQ Assay. The clones in this table, taken by TCRdb from immuneACCESS, are in-frame only. Not every clone is retained; where verified, under half of the shortfall comes from an unresolved V gene, and the cause of the rest is unknown. The sample table holds 65,000 to 95,000 clones, of which under 95% were seen once. The top ten clones comprise 11% of the sample. Patients with a history of autoimmune disease or receiving systemic immunosuppression were excluded from the trial. Peripheral blood for TCR sequencing was drawn from every dose cohort at baseline, at cycle 4 day 1 and at cycle 7 day 1. The samples were taken from a phase I, first-in-human, multicenter, open-label dose-escalation trial of ivuxolimab. Adults with locally advanced or metastatic head and neck squamous cell, hepatocellular, melanoma or renal cell carcinoma were enrolled in the trial. Before TCR sequencing, CD4+ T cells and CD8+ T cells were sorted from peripheral blood as separate populations.

Sequencing used CD4+ or CD8+ T cells sorted from blood, obtained in a trial of the OX40 agonist ivuxolimab. The V and J genes are TRBV19 and TRBJ2-7, with the D gene call left open. The receptor comes from an adult with an advanced solid tumor such as melanoma, head and neck, liver or kidney cancer. The DNA sequence is TGTGCCAGTAGTATAGCCCACGAGTACTACGAGCAGTACTTC. This is translated as CASSIAHEYYEQYF.